These 11 T cell receptor beta chains were all obtained from the same sample, sequenced in a study of cytotoxic CD8 clonotypes in ibrutinib-treated CLL. The repertoire was sequenced with immunoSEQ multiplex PCR; TCRdb's copy has only in-frame clones and lacks some. This sample has approximately 300,000 clones, with 70% to 80% found just once. The sequences come from PBMCs, collected before ibrutinib treatment. The receptor set was obtained from a human donor with chronic lymphocytic leukemia.

This chain links TRBV7-2 with TRBJ2-3; 8 bases are a match to TRBD2. The CDR3 sequence is 15 residues long. The V gene's germline CDR1 is SGHTA and CDR2 FQGNSA. The V segment lost 2 bases and the J segment 7 bases; nucleotides outside the gene matches: 8. CDR3 loop: CASSLSSGSSHTQYF. CDR3 in DNA: TGTGCCAGCAGCTTATCGAGCGGGAGTTCGCATACGCAGTATTTT.

This sequence joins TRBV30 and TRBJ2-7; maybe TRBD1 (7 bases). This CDR3 has 12 residues. The germline CDR1 and CDR2 sequences are GTSNPN and SVGIG (reference sequence). V dropped 4 bases and J dropped 7 bases, with 14 bases sitting between them. This CDR3 is CAWNPGGWEQYF. The CDR3 DNA reads as TGTGCCTGGAATCCAGGGGGGTGGGAGCAGTACTTC.

This clone was seen a single time. For the CDR3, the DNA is TGCGCCAGCAGGCCAGGGCTAGCGGAAAGCACAGATACGCAGTATTTT. The encoded protein is CASRPGLAESTDTQYF. The V and J genes are TRBV5-1 and TRBJ2-3, with 7 nucleotides matching TRBD2. The ends lost 5 bases at V and 0 bases at J; junction bases unmatched: 9. The CDR3 contains 16 residues. Looked up from germline, CDR1 is SGHRS and CDR2 is YFSETQ.

A remark on this clone: Other DNA sequences in the same sample also yield this CDR3. The chain employs TRBV18 and TRBJ1-4; D not certain. This CDR3 region has 14 residues. V was clipped by 3 bases and J by 0 bases, with 5 bases between them. Germline V gives CDR1 KGHSH, CDR2 LQKENI. This CDR3 is CASSPGATNEKLFF. The CDR3, as DNA: TGTGCCAGCTCACCCGGAGCAACTAATGAAAAACTGTTTTTT.

The rearrangement uses TRBV7-2 and TRBJ2-7, with 14 bases fitting TRBD2. The length of the CDR3 is 17 residues. V shed 6 bases and J 3 bases; nucleotides not matched to a gene: 10. Germline V gives CDR1 SGHTA, CDR2 FQGNSA. CDR3 coding DNA: TGTGCCAGCAGTCGTAAAGGGACTAGCGGGAGCCTCTACGAGCAGTACTTC. It translates to CASSRKGTSGSLYEQYF.

The chain employs TRBV10-3 and TRBJ1-5, with D uncertain. This CDR3 region has 15 residues. Germline CDR1 and CDR2: ENHRY and SYGVKD. V shed 2 bases and J shed 4 bases, with 12 bases lying between them. As DNA, the CDR3 is TGTGCCATCAGTGAGATGGAGCGCCCTAATCAGCCCCAGCATTTT. Protein product: CAISEMERPNQPQHF.

The chain joins TRBV5-5 to TRBJ2-1; D is unresolved. The CDR3 is 12 amino acids. Germline V gene sequence: CDR1 SGHKS, CDR2 YYEKEE (reference sequence). Trimming removed 2 bases from V and 6 bases from J, with 6 bases in between. Here the CDR3 reads CASSFGLNEQFF. CDR3 nucleotides: TGTGCCAGCAGCTTCGGGCTCAATGAGCAGTTCTTC.

The chain employs TRBV6-1 and TRBJ2-5; TRBD1 is a possible D gene (5 bases). Per the germline V gene, CDR1 is MNHNS and CDR2 is SASEGT. The CDR3 spans 16 residues. The V and J ends lost 2 bases and 5 bases respectively, with 18 bases between them. The CDR3: CASSEFSGQGWETQYF. CDR3 sequence (DNA): TGTGCCAGCAGTGAATTTTCAGGGCAGGGTTGGGAGACCCAGTACTTC.

The rearrangement uses TRBV6-1 and TRBJ1-4, with a tentative D call TRBD1 (5 bases). V lost 9 bases, J lost 0 bases, and 8 bases lay in between. Germline V gene lookup returns CDR1 MNHNS and CDR2 SASEGT. This CDR3 has 13 residues. This CDR3 reads CASRQSTNEKLFF. The CDR3 region has the DNA TGTGCCAGTAGACAGTCAACTAATGAAAAACTGTTTTTT.

In nucleotides, the CDR3 is TGTGCCAGCAGTTTGGTCAGCAATCAGCCCCAGCATTTT. Protein sequence: CASSLVSNQPQHF. This rearrangement joins TRBV27 to TRBJ1-5; D is undetermined. Germline V CDR1 and CDR2: MNHEY, SMNVEV (reference sequence). Deletions cut 3 bases from V and 1 base from J, with 4 bases between. The length of the CDR3 is 13 residues.

This chain uses TRBV9 with TRBJ2-3, with 9 bases aligning to TRBD2. Germline CDR1 is SGDLS and CDR2 is YYNGEE. The V segment lost 0 bases and the J segment 5 bases; nucleotides outside the gene matches: 4. This CDR3 has 15 residues. CDR3 residues: CASSVDSGSGDTQYF. The CDR3 DNA reads TGTGCCAGCAGCGTAGATAGCGGGAGCGGAGATACGCAGTATTTT.